This T cell receptor beta chain was observed in a study of identical twins' blood T cells. Study-level results: Twins shared more top CDR3 clonotypes than unrelated donors did.

About this clonotype: The antigen is not known.

The CDR3 loop spans 16 amino acids. Germline V gene data show CDR1 as LNHDA and CDR2 as SQIVND (reference sequence). Between the trimmed V and J ends, which lost 5 bases and 0 bases, there was a span of 16 bases. Authors' processing steps: Clonotypes per individual ranged from about 90,000 to nearly 500,000. Via MiXCR, TCRdb re-called the 5' RACE reads, giving one row per CDR3 protein. The authors' filters were not applied to this entry. The top ten hold approximately 6.6% of the sample, which has a few hundred thousand distinct CDR3 sequences, under 30% seen once. The receptor was isolated from a woman aged 18-49 years in good health. Sequenced material: PBMCs. The V gene is TRBV19, the J gene TRBJ1-1; possibly TRBD1 for D (5 bases). The CDR3 sequence is CASSLQGRIMNTEAFF. CDR3 sequence (DNA): TGTGCCAGTAGTCTTCAGGGACGGATTATGAACACTGAAGCTTTCTTT.